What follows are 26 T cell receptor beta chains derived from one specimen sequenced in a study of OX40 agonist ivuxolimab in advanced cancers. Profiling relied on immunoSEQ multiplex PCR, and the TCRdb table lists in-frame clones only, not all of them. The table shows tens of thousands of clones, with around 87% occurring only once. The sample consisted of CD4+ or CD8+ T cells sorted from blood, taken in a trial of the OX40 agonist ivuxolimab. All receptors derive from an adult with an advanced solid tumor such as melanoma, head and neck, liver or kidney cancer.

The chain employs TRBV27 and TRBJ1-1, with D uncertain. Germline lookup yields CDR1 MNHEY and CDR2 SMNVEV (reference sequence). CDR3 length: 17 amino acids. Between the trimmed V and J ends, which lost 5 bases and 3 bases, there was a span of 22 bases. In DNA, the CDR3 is TGTGCCAGCAGTGCTTACAGATCACCCCTGCTTCACACTGAAGCTTTCTTT. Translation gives CASSAYRSPLLHTEAFF.

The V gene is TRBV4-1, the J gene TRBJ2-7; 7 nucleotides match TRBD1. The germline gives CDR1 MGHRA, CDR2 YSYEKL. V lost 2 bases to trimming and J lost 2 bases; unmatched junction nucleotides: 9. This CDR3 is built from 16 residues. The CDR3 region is CASSQPARDSTYEQYF. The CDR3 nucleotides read TGCGCCAGCAGCCAACCCGCCAGGGACAGTACCTACGAGCAGTACTTC.

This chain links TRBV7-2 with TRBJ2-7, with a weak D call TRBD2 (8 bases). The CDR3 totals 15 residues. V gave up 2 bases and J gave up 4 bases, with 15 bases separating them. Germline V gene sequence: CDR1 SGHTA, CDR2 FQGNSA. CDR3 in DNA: TGTGCCAGCAGCTTAATCGGGAGGGACAGTTACGAGCAGTACTTC. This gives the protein CASSLIGRDSYEQYF. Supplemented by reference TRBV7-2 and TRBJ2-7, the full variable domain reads GAGVSQSPSNKVTEKGKDVELRCDPISGHTALYWYRQSLGQGLEFLIYFQGNSAPDKSGLPSDRFSAERTGGSVSTLTIQRTQQEDSAVYLCASSLIGRDSYEQYFGPGTRLTVT.

The CDR3 spells CASSQGAQNQPQHF. The CDR3 nucleotides are TGTGCCAGCTCACAGGGGGCGCAGAATCAGCCCCAGCATTTT. This chain links TRBV18 with TRBJ1-5; 7 bases fit TRBD1. The V segment lost 4 bases and the J segment 4 bases; nucleotides outside the gene matches: 4. The CDR3 sequence is 14 residues long. The germline gives CDR1 KGHSH, CDR2 LQKENI.

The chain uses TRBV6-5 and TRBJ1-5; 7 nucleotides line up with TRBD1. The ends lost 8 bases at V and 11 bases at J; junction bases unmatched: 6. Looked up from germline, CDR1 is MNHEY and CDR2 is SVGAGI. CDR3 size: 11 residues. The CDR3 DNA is TGTGCCAGCTCAAAGGGGGCGACCCAGCATTTT. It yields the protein CASSKGATQHF.

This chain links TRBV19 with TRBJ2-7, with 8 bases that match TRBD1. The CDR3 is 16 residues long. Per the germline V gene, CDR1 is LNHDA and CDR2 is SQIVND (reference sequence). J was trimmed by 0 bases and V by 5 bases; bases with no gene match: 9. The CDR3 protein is CASSPGRGQSSYEQYF. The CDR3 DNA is TGTGCCAGTAGTCCGGGCAGGGGGCAGAGCTCCTACGAGCAGTACTTC.

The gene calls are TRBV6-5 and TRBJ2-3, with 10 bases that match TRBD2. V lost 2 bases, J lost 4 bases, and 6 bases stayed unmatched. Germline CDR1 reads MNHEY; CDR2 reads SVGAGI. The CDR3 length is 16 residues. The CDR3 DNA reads TGTGCCAGCAGTTACGGGGTAGCGGGGGGTGCAGATACGCAGTATTTT. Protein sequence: CASSYGVAGGADTQYF.

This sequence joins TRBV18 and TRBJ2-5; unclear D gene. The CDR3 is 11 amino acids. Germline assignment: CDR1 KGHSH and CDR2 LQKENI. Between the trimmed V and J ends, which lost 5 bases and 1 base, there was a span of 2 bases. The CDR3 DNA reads TGTGCCAGCTCAGTCCAAGAGACCCAGTACTTC. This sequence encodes CASSVQETQYF. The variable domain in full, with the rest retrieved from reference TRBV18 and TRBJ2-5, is NAGVMQNPRHLVRRRGQEARLRCSPMKGHSHVYWYRQLPEEGLKFMVYLQKENIIDESGMPKERFSAEFPKEGPSILRIQQVVRGDSAAYFCASSVQETQYFGPGTRLLVL.

The CDR3 sequence: CASRILPGQGPYEQYF. CDR3 sequence (DNA): TGTGCCAGCAGGATCTTACCGGGACAGGGGCCCTACGAGCAGTACTTC. J is TRBJ2-7 and V is TRBV2, with 10 positions matching TRBD1. After removal of 6 bases from V and 2 bases from J, the junction contained 10 bases not matched to a gene. Per the germline V gene, CDR1 is SNHLY and CDR2 is FYNNEI. The CDR3 loop spans 16 amino acids.

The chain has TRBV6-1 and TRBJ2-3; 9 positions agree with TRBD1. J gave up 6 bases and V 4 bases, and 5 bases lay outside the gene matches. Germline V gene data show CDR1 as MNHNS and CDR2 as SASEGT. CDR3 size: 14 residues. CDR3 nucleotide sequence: TGTGCCAGCAGTGCCGACAGGGGGTCGGATACGCAGTATTTT. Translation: CASSADRGSDTQYF.

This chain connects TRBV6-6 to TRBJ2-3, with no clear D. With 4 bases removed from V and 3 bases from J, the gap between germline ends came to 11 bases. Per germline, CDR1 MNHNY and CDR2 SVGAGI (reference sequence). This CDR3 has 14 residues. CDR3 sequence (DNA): TGTGCCAGCAGTTCGTTAAGAGGAACAGATACGCAGTATTTT. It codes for CASSSLRGTDTQYF.

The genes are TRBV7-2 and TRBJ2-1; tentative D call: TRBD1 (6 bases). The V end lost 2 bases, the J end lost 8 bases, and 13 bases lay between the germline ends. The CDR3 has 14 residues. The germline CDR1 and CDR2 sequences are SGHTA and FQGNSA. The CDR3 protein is CASSLMPQGHEQFF. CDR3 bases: TGTGCCAGCAGCTTAATGCCCCAGGGGCATGAGCAGTTCTTC.

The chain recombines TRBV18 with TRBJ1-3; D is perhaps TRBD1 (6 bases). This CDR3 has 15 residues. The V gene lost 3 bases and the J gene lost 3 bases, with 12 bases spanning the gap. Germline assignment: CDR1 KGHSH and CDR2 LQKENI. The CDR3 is CASSPRQEGGNTIYF. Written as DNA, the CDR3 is TGTGCCAGCTCACCCAGACAGGAGGGTGGAAACACCATATATTTT.

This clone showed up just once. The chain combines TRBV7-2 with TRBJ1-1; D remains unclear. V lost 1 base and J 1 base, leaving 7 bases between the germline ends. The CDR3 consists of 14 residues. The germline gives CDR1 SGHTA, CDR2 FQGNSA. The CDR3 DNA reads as TGTGCCAGCAGCTTAGTTCCGAAGAACACTGAAGCTTTCTTT. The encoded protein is CASSLVPKNTEAFF.

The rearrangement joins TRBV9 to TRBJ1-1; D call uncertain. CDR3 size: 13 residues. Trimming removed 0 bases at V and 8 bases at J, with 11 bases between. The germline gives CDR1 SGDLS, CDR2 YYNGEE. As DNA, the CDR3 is TGTGCCAGCAGCGTAGAATCAGGAGGAGAAGCTTTCTTT. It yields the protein CASSVESGGEAFF. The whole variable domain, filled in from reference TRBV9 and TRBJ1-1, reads DSGVTQTPKHLITATGQRVTLRCSPRSGDLSVYWYQQSLDQGLQFLIQYYNGEERAKGNILERFSAQQFPDLHSELNLSSLELGDSALYFCASSVESGGEAFFGQGTRLTVV.

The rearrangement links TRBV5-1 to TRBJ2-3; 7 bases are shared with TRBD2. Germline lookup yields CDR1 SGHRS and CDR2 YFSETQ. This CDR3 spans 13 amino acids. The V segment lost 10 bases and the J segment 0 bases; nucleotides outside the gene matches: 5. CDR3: CALLAGSTDTQYF. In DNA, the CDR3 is TGCGCCTTGTTAGCGGGTAGCACAGATACGCAGTATTTT.

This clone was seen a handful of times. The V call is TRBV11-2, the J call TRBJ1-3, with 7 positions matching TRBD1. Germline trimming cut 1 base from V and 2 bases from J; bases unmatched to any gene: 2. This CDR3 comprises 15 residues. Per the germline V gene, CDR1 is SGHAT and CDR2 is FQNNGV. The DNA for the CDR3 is TGTGCCAGCAGCTTAGTGACAGGGACTGGAAACACCATATATTTT. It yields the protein CASSLVTGTGNTIYF.

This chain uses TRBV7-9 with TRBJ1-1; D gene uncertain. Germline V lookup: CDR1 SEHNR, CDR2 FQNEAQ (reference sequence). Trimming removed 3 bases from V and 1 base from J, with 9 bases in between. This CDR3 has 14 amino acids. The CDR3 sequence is CASSLRQSNTEAFF. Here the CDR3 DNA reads TGTGCCAGCAGCTTGCGTCAGTCGAACACTGAAGCTTTCTTT.

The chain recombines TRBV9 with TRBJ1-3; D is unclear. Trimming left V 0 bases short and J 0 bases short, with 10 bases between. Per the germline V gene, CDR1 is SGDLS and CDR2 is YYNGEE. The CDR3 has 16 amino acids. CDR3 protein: CASSVGVPFSGNTIYF. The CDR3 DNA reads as TGTGCCAGCAGCGTAGGTGTGCCGTTCTCTGGAAACACCATATATTTT.

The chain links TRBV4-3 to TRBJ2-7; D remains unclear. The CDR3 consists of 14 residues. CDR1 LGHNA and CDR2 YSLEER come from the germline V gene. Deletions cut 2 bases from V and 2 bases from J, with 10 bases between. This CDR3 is CASSQLGSTYEQYF. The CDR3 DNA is TGCGCCAGCAGCCAACTGGGCAGCACCTACGAGCAGTACTTC.

The CDR3 here is CACSEGGSSPLHF. The CDR3 DNA reads as TGTGCCTGTTCGGAAGGGGGTTCTTCACCCCTCCACTTT. V gene TRBV30 combines with J gene TRBJ1-6; D possibly corresponds to TRBD1 (6 bases). Germline CDR1 and CDR2: GTSNPN and SVGIG (reference sequence). With 6 bases removed from V and 9 bases from J, the gap between germline ends came to 15 bases. This CDR3 is 13 amino acids long. The entire variable domain, with the rest obtained from reference TRBV30 and TRBJ1-6, is as follows: SQTIHQWPATLVQPVGSPLSLECTVEGTSNPNLYWYRQAAGRGLQLLFYSVGIGQISSEVPQNLSASRPQDRQFILSSKKLLLSDSGFYLCACSEGGSSPLHFGNGTRLTVT.

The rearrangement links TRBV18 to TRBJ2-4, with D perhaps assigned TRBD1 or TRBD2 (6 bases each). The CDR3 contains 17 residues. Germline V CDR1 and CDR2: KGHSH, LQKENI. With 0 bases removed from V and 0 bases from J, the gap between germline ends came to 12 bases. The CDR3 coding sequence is TGTGCCAGCTCACCACCGTGGGGGGCGTTAGCCAAAAACATTCAGTACTTC. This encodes CASSPPWGALAKNIQYF. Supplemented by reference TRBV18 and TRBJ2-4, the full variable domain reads NAGVMQNPRHLVRRRGQEARLRCSPMKGHSHVYWYRQLPEEGLKFMVYLQKENIIDESGMPKERFSAEFPKEGPSILRIQQVVRGDSAAYFCASSPPWGALAKNIQYFGAGTRLSVL.

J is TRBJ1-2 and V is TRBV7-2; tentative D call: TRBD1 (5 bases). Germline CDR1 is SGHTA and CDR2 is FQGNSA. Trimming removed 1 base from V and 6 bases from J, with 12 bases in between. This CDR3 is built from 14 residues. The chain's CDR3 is CASSLDWGVDGYTF. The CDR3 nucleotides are TGTGCCAGCAGCTTAGATTGGGGGGTCGATGGCTACACCTTC.

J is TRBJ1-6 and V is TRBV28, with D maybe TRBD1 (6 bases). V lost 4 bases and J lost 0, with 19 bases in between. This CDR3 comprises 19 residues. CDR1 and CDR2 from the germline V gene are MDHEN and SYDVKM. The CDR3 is CASSSSFNRDGSYNSPLHF. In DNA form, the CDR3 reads TGTGCCAGCAGTTCCTCGTTCAACAGGGATGGCTCCTATAATTCACCCCTCCACTTT.

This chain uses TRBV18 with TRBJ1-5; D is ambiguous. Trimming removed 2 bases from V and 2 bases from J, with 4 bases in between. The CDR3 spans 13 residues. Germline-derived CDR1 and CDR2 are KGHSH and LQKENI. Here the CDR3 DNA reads TGTGCCAGCTCACCAAAGCGCAATCAGCCCCAGCATTTT. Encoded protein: CASSPKRNQPQHF.

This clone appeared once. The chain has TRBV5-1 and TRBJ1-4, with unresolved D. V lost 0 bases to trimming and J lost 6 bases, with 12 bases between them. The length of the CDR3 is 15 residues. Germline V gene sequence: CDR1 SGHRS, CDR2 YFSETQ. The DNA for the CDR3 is TGCGCCAGCAGCTTGGGAGGAACCCGTGATGAAAAACTGTTTTTT. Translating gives CASSLGGTRDEKLFF.